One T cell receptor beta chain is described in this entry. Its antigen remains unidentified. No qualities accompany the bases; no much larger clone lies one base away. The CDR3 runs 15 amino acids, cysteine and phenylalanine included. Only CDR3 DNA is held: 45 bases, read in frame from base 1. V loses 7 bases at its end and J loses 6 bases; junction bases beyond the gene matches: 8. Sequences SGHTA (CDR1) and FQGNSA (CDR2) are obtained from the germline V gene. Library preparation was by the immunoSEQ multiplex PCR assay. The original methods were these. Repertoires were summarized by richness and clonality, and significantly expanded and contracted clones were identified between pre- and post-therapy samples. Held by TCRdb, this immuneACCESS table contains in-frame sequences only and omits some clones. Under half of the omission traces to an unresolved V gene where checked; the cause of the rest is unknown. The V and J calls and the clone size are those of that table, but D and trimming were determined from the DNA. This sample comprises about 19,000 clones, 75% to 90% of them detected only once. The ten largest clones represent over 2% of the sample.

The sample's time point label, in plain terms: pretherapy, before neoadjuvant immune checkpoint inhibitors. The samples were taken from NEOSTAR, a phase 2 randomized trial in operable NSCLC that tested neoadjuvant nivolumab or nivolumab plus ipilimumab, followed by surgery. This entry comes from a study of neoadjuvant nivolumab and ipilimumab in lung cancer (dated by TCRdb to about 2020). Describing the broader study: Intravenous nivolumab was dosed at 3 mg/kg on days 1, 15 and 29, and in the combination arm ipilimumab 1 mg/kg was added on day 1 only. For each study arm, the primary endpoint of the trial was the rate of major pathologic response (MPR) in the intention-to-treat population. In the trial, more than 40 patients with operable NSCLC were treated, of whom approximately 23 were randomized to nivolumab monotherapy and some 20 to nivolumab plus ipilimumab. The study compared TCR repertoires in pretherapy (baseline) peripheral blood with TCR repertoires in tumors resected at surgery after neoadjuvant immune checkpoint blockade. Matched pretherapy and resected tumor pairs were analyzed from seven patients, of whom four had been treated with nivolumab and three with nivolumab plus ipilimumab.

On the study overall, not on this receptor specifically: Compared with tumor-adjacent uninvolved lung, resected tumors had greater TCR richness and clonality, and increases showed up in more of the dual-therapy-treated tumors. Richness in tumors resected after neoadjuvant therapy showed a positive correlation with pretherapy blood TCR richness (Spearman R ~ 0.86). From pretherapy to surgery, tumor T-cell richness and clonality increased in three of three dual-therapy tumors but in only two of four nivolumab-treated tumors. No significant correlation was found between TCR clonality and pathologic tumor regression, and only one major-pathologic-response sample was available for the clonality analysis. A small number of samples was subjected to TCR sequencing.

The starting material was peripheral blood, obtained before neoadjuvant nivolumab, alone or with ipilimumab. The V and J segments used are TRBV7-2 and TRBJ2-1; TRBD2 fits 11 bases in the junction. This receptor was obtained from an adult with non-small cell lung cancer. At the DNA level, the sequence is TGTGCCAGCACGCCGGGACTAGCGGAATCCAATGAGCAGTTCTTC. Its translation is CASTPGLAESNEQFF. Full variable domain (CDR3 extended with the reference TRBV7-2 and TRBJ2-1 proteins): GAGVSQSPSNKVTEKGKDVELRCDPISGHTALYWYRQSLGQGLEFLIYFQGNSAPDKSGLPSDRFSAERTGGSVSTLTIQRTQQEDSAVYLCASTPGLAESNEQFFGPGTRLTVL.